The 18 T cell receptor beta chains listed next were all sequenced from one sample in a study of shared T cell receptors in the human thymus. Assay: immunoSEQ multiplex PCR; the TCRdb copy retains only in-frame clones and omits some. This sample has hundreds of thousands of clones; about 90% occur once, and the top ten carry about 0.0094%. These records were also assigned to another study, of human thymus T cells.

The sample comprised thymocytes. These receptor sequences come from a boy under two years old with a congenital heart defect.

On this clone itself: The identical CDR3 is also encoded by other nucleotide sequences in the sample. This chain links TRBV28 with TRBJ2-1, with 8 bases aligning to TRBD1. V was pared by 6 bases and J by 5 bases, with 15 bases of the junction left unmatched. The CDR3 is 17 amino acids. Germline V gives CDR1 MDHEN, CDR2 SYDVKM. CDR3: CASSPYPTGADNNEQFF. CDR3 nucleotides: TGTGCCAGCAGCCCGTACCCGACAGGGGCGGATAACAATGAGCAGTTCTTC.

This clone was seen only a few times. This chain uses TRBV30 with TRBJ2-3; 11 nucleotides align to TRBD2. V shed 2 bases and J 7 bases; nucleotides not matched to a gene: 20. The germline V gene encodes CDR1 GTSNPN and CDR2 SVGIG (reference sequence). CDR3 length: 19 residues. In DNA form, the CDR3 reads TGTGCCTGGAGTCCTTGGCCCCCCTCTCTAGCGGGGGGTCGATATACGCAGTATTTT. Translating it yields CAWSPWPPSLAGGRYTQYF.

In DNA form, the CDR3 reads TGTGCCAGCAGCTCGGACAGGGCCCATAATTCACCCCTCCACTTT. This codes for CASSSDRAHNSPLHF. The chain is built from TRBV5-4 and TRBJ1-6, with TRBD1 matching 8 bases. The CDR3 runs 15 residues. Trimming cost V 3 bases and J 5 bases; bases outside gene matches: 4. The germline V gene has CDR1 SGHNT and CDR2 YYREEE (reference sequence).

V is TRBV5-4 and J is TRBJ2-1, with 14 positions matching TRBD2. This CDR3 is 15 amino acids long. The V and J ends lost 5 bases and 6 bases, in that order; junction bases with no gene match: 4. Per germline, CDR1 SGHNT and CDR2 YYREEE (reference sequence). The CDR3 DNA reads as TGTGCCAGCAGACCCGGACTAGCGGGAGGCAATGAGCAGTTCTTC. It translates to CASRPGLAGGNEQFF.

The chain combines TRBV19 with TRBJ1-5, with D unresolved. Germline V gives CDR1 LNHDA, CDR2 SQIVND (reference sequence). The ends were cut back, 3 bases at V and 8 bases at J, with 8 bases in the middle. This CDR3 is built from 12 residues. CDR3 protein: CASSMPGKPQHF. The CDR3 coding sequence is TGTGCCAGTAGTATGCCGGGGAAGCCCCAGCATTTT.

The V call is TRBV15, the J call TRBJ2-7; D gene unclear. V lost 1 base, J lost 1 base, and 8 bases lay in between. This CDR3 has 14 amino acids. The V gene's germline CDR1 is LNHNV and CDR2 YYDKDF (reference sequence). The CDR3 protein is CATSRVELSYEQYF. The DNA of the CDR3 is TGTGCCACCAGCAGAGTCGAACTTTCCTACGAGCAGTACTTC.

The rearrangement joins TRBV5-1 to TRBJ2-7, with 7 bases identical to TRBD1. The CDR3 has 16 residues. CDR1 is SGHRS and CDR2 is YFSETQ in the germline V gene. The J segment lost 3 bases and the V segment lost 4 bases, leaving 13 bases of the junction unmatched. This CDR3 is CASSPPGQNPDYEQYF. CDR3 nucleotide sequence: TGCGCCAGCAGCCCCCCGGGACAGAACCCAGACTACGAGCAGTACTTC.

V and J are TRBV5-1 and TRBJ2-3; D is possibly TRBD1 (6 bases). The CDR3 sequence is 15 residues long. CDR1 is SGHRS, CDR2 YFSETQ, per germline. With 3 bases removed from V and 1 base from J, the gap between germline ends came to 12 bases. The CDR3 region has the DNA TGCGCCAGCAGCTATCCACAGGGTGGCACAGATACGCAGTATTTT. Its protein is CASSYPQGGTDTQYF. The complete variable domain, with remaining parts taken from reference TRBV5-1 and TRBJ2-3, reads KAGVTQTPRYLIKTRGQQVTLSCSPISGHRSVSWYQQTPGQGLQFLFEYFSETQRNKGNFPGRFSGRQFSNSRSEMNVSTLELGDSALYLCASSYPQGGTDTQYFGPGTRLTVL.

The chain uses TRBV4-3 and TRBJ2-1; no clear D. Per germline, CDR1 LGHNA and CDR2 YSLEER. The CDR3 runs 12 residues. V was pared by 0 bases and J by 7 bases, with 4 bases between. The CDR3 nucleotides read TGCGCCAGCAGCCAAGATTTAAATGAGCAGTTCTTC. Its translation is CASSQDLNEQFF.

The rearrangement uses TRBV2 and TRBJ2-1; a weak D match, TRBD1 (6 bases). Germline lookup yields CDR1 SNHLY and CDR2 FYNNEI. Trimming pared 8 bases from V and 7 bases from J, leaving 12 bases between. The CDR3 loop spans 12 amino acids. CDR3 nucleotide sequence: TGTGCCAGCTATCTGGGGGCGAATGAGCAGTTCTTC. Its protein product is CASYLGANEQFF. The full variable domain, with the rest looked up from reference TRBV2 and TRBJ2-1, is EPEVTQTPSHQVTQMGQEVILRCVPISNHLYFYWYRQILGQKVEFLVSFYNNEISEKSEIFDDQFSVERPDGSNFTLKIRSTKLEDSAMYFCASYLGANEQFFGPGTRLTVL.

This clone is a singleton in its sample. The chain employs TRBV15 and TRBJ2-3; TRBD2 aligns across 7 bases. The length of the CDR3 is 18 residues. CDR1 is LNHNV and CDR2 is YYDKDF in the germline V gene (reference sequence). Germline trimming cut 1 base from V and 0 bases from J; bases unmatched to any gene: 10. The CDR3 region has the DNA TGTGCCACCAGCAGAGTTCCTAGCGGAGGAACTAGCACAGATACGCAGTATTTT. This encodes CATSRVPSGGTSTDTQYF. Filled out from reference TRBV15 and TRBJ2-3, the complete variable domain reads DAMVIQNPRYQVTQFGKPVTLSCSQTLNHNVMYWYQQKSSQAPKLLFHYYDKDFNNEADTPDNFQSRRPNTSFCFLDIRSPGLGDTAMYLCATSRVPSGGTSTDTQYFGPGTRLTVL.

V gene TRBV18 combines with J gene TRBJ1-4; 10 bases match TRBD1. CDR1 is KGHSH and CDR2 is LQKENI in the germline V gene. V lost 4 bases and J lost 8; bases outside the gene matches: 4. The CDR3 runs to 14 residues. CDR3 loop: CASSRDRGDEKLFF. DNA of the CDR3: TGTGCCAGCTCACGGGACAGGGGAGACGAAAAACTGTTTTTT.

The chain recombines TRBV28 with TRBJ1-2; 9 bases agree with TRBD1. J lost 2 bases, V lost 9 bases, and 10 bases had no gene match. The germline V gene encodes CDR1 MDHEN and CDR2 SYDVKM. The CDR3 contains 15 residues. CDR3 bases: TGTGCCAGTCACGAAGGGACAGGGCGGAACTATGGCTACACCTTC. Amino acids: CASHEGTGRNYGYTF.

This chain links TRBV29-1 with TRBJ1-1; D remains unclear. V was pared by 3 bases and J by 5 bases, with 31 bases between. This CDR3 is 19 amino acids long. CDR1 and CDR2 from the germline V gene are SQVTM and ANQGSEA. The CDR3 nucleotides read TGCAGCGTTGAGAGTCGACGATCTGGAAGGAGGAGGGAAAGTACTGAAGCTTTCTTT. Protein sequence: CSVESRRSGRRRESTEAFF.

The V call is TRBV4-2, the J call TRBJ2-3; 9 bases agree with TRBD2. CDR3 length: 16 amino acids. V was clipped by 2 bases and J by 6 bases; unmatched bases: 9. Germline CDR1 is LGHNA and CDR2 is YNFKEQ. The CDR3 nucleotides are TGTGCCAGCAGCCAATTCTCTAGCGGGGTAGGGGATACGCAGTATTTT. Amino acids: CASSQFSSGVGDTQYF.

This clone was counted only a few times. The chain couples TRBV28 to TRBJ1-3, with a possible D match to TRBD1 (6 bases). This CDR3 contains 15 residues. The V and J ends lost 8 bases and 0 bases respectively, with 14 bases between them. CDR1 is MDHEN, CDR2 SYDVKM, per germline. The chain's CDR3 is CASVPDRTSGNTIYF. The CDR3 DNA sequence: TGTGCCAGCGTCCCGGACAGAACCTCTGGAAACACCATATATTTT.

V usage is TRBV6-5 and J usage is TRBJ1-5, with D perhaps matching TRBD1 (5 bases). Trimming shortened V by 4 bases and J by 4 bases, and 14 bases separated the two germline ends. The germline CDR1 and CDR2 sequences are MNHEY and SVGAGI. CDR3 length: 15 amino acids. The CDR3 here is CASSSRVGGNQPQHF. The DNA of the CDR3 is TGTGCCAGCAGTTCCAGGGTGGGCGGAAATCAGCCCCAGCATTTT.

V usage is TRBV2 and J usage is TRBJ2-7; 7 bases agree with TRBD1. The junction had 18 bases not matched to a gene; V was cut back by 11 bases and J by 2 bases. This CDR3 region has 16 residues. CDR1 is SNHLY, CDR2 FYNNEI, per germline. The chain's CDR3 is CAYRDSARLLPYEQYF. The CDR3 nucleotides read TGTGCCTACCGGGACAGTGCACGTCTGCTACCCTACGAGCAGTACTTC.